A selection of T cell receptor beta chains follows, all from one sample in a study of CD8+CD57+ T cells in acquired aplastic anemia. TCRdb analysed the reads with MiXCR anew, one entry per CDR3 protein. Altogether 450,000 to 550,000 distinct CDR3 sequences are present, 25% to 40% being singletons, with the ten largest covering nearly 0.85%. The sequenced sample consisted of sorted CD4+, CD8+, or CD8+CD57+ T cells (not recorded which) from PBMCs. Every receptor here comes from a human donor with aplastic anemia. Both conserved end residues are part of each CDR3. D genes are given only for firm matches. Only some rows state a clone size, as once, few, many or a class for expanded clones.

TGTGCCAGCAGCCCCAGCGGAGTTCCGTACGAGCAGTACTTC | CASSPSGVPYEQYF | TRBV11-2 | NA | NA | TRBJ2-7
TGTGCCAGCAGTTTTGCCGGGGGGAAAACTGAAGCTTTCTTT | CASSFAGGKTEAFF | TRBV12-3/TRBV12-4 | NA | NA | TRBJ1-1
TGTGCCAGCAGTCCGGGTAGGGAATCGGTTCTAGGACACACCTTC | CASSPGRESVLGHTF | TRBV27 | NA | NA | TRBJ1-2
TGCAGCGTTGGGGTAAAGACCACTGAAGCTTTCTTT | CSVGVKTTEAFF | TRBV29-1 | few | NA | TRBJ1-1
TGTGCCAGCAAATTGGGACAGTCGAACACCATATATTTT | CASKLGQSNTIYF | TRBV6-1 | NA | TRBD1 | TRBJ1-3
TGTGCCACCAGTGATTCTGGACGGGACCTCACGGAAGGCTACACCTTC | CATSDSGRDLTEGYTF | TRBV24-1 | NA | NA | TRBJ1-2
TGTGCCAGTCGGGCTACAGGGTCCTACGAGCAGTACTTC | CASRATGSYEQYF | TRBV14 | many | NA | TRBJ2-7
TGTCCCAGCAGTTTAGGTTTGGGGGCCTACGAGCAGTACTTC | CPSSLGLGAYEQYF | TRBV6-5 | NA | NA | TRBJ2-7
TGTGCCAGCAGCGATAAGGGAGATTGGGAAAAACTGTTTTTT | CASSDKGDWEKLFF | TRBV5-6 | few | NA | TRBJ1-4
TGTGCCAGCAGTTTAGACACCCGGAAGGACTATGGCTACACCTTC | CASSLDTRKDYGYTF | TRBV2 | few | NA | TRBJ1-2
TGTGCCAGTACCACCATCACAACCAGGGGCAATGAGCAGTTCTTC | CASTTITTRGNEQFF | TRBV19 | many | NA | TRBJ2-1
TGTGCCAGCAGCGAGGGGGGCGGGGGGACCCAAGAGACCCAGTACTTC | CASSEGGGGTQETQYF | TRBV9 | NA | TRBD2 | TRBJ2-5
TGTGCCAGCAGTTTCAAGGGGCAAGTAAACTATGGCTACACCTTC | CASSFKGQVNYGYTF | TRBV25-1 | NA | NA | TRBJ1-2
TGCGCCAGCAGTGAGTCTCGTGCCCCACCGCAAAAGGGCGCGCAGTATTTT | CASSESRAPPQKGAQYF | TRBV10-1 | many | NA | TRBJ2-3
TGTGCCAGCAGCTTAGTCCAGGGGGTTACAGATACGCAGTATTTT | CASSLVQGVTDTQYF | TRBV11-2 | once | TRBD1 | TRBJ2-3
TGTGCCAGCAGCTACGGACTAGCGGGGGACAATGAGCAGTTCTTC | CASSYGLAGDNEQFF | TRBV7-6 | NA | TRBD2 | TRBJ2-1
TGTGCCACCAGCACCCGACAGGGCTATGGCTACACCTTC | CATSTRQGYGYTF | TRBV15 | NA | TRBD1 | TRBJ1-2